This TCR beta chain was identified during a study of tumor-infiltrating lymphocytes in primary liver carcinoma. Study-level findings and limits: Overlap between tumor regions exceeded overlap of tumor with adjacent tissue or blood. Compared with blood, tumor repertoires held significantly more in their top 250 clones. Present in all five tumor regions were only about 7-25% of the top clones.

Each 20-30 mg portion of unsorted bulk tissue served as the source for co-extraction of RNA and DNA. Each of the tumor samples contained in excess of 80% viable tumor cells. From approximately 0.5 ug of total RNA, TCR beta-specific cDNA was reverse-transcribed using a constant-region primer. Construction of TCR beta libraries relied on three successive nested multiplex PCR rounds employing slightly modified ARM-PCR. Each CDR3 protein is one row after TCRdb ran MiXCR on the multiplex PCR reads. Of about 190,000 distinct CDR3 sequences in the sample, around 85% were seen once. As for this clonotype: Its antigen is not known. Compared with germline, one end of the junction differs, possibly owing to a read error.

This sequence was found in a middle-aged man with primary liver carcinoma and hepatitis B virus infection. Sequencing was performed on tumor tissue from primary liver carcinoma.

Written as DNA, the CDR3 is TGTGACAGCAGCCAGGGACTAGTCTCCTACAATGAGCAGTTCTTC. Its translation is CDSSQGLVSYNEQFF. The V and J genes are TRBV11-2 and TRBJ2-1; 8 nucleotides agree with TRBD2. Germline lookup yields CDR1 SGHAT and CDR2 FQNNGV. The CDR3 has 15 residues. The variable domain in full, with the rest retrieved from reference TRBV11-2 and TRBJ2-1, is EAGVAQSPRYKIIEKRQSVAFWCNPISGHATLYWYQQILGQGPKLLIQFQNNGVVDDSQLPKDRFSAERLKGVDSTLKIQPAKLEDSAVYLCDSSQGLVSYNEQFFGPGTRLTVL.